The entry that follows covers one TCR beta chain sequence. Antigen unknown. The sample belongs to a study of blood T cells in healthy people across ages. Combining a sample-barcoded 5' primer with a J-beta primer mix, a second PCR ran for roughly 7 to 12 cycles. TCRdb re-derived calls from the 5' RACE reads in MiXCR, one entry per CDR3 protein. Of 550,000 to 700,000 distinct CDR3 sequences detected, 27% appear once; the ten largest clones hold around 20%. Every sample yielded at least 7 million isolated PBMCs. This CDR3 spans 14 amino acids. CDR1 and CDR2 from the germline V gene are SEHNR and FQNEAQ (reference sequence). V was clipped by 5 bases and J by 5 bases; unmatched bases: 5. General study points: Getting older went along with TCR beta diversity per million T cells dropping roughly linearly.

The chain employs TRBV7-9 and TRBJ1-1; 10 nucleotides align to TRBD1. This receptor was obtained from a woman in her seventies in good health. The sequencing sample was made of blood. Here the CDR3 DNA reads TGTGCCAGCAGCGGAGGACAGGGGGTTACTGAAGCTTTCTTT. Protein: CASSGGQGVTEAFF.